This TCR beta chain was identified in a study of cytomegalovirus exposure and HLA in healthy donors. This clone was recorded once. The identical CDR3 is also encoded by other nucleotide sequences in the sample. PCR was performed using 60 Vbeta and 13 Jbeta primers. Assay used: immunoSEQ multiplex PCR; TCRdb lists only in-frame clones, some missing. Of 150,000 to 200,000 clones in the sample, around four fifths are singletons; the top ten hold roughly 1.9%. CDR3 length: 16 amino acids. Trimming left V 5 bases short and J 4 bases short, with 18 bases between. Germline lookup yields CDR1 SGHAT and CDR2 FQNNGV.

Sequenced material: PBMCs. This TCR came from a female donor in good health and CMV-seronegative. The V gene is TRBV11-2, the J gene TRBJ1-5; tentatively, D is TRBD1 (5 bases). CDR3 sequence (DNA): TGTGCCAGCAGCCCGTACATTGGGCAGGGAAATCAGCCCCAGCATTTT. It codes for CASSPYIGQGNQPQHF.